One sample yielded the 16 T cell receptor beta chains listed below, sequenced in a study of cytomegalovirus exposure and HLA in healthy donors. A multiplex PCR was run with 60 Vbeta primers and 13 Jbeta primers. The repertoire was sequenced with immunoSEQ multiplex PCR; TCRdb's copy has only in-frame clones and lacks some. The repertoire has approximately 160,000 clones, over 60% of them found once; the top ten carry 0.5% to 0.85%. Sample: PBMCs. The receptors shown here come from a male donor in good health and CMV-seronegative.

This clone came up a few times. The CDR3 sequence: CASSEPTGIVTTEAFF. The CDR3 DNA sequence: TGTGCCAGCAGTGAACCGACAGGGATTGTTACCACTGAAGCTTTCTTT. The chain is built from TRBV6-4 and TRBJ1-1; 7 bases line up with TRBD1. The germline CDR1 and CDR2 sequences are MRHNA and SNTAGT. The CDR3 is 16 residues long. Trimming at V came to 3 bases and at J to 4 bases, leaving 11 bases not matched to a gene.

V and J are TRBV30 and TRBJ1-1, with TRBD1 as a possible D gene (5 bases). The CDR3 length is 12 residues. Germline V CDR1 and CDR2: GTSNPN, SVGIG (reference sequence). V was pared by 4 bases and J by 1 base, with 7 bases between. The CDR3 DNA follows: TGTGCCTGGAACGACAGGAACACTGAAGCTTTCTTT. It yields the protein CAWNDRNTEAFF.

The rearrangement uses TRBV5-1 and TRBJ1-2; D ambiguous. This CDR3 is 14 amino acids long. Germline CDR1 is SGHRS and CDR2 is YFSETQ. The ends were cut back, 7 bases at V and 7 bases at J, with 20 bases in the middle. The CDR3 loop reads CASRREVGGLGYTF. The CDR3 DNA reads TGCGCCAGCCGGCGAGAGGTGGGTGGCCTTGGCTACACCTTC.

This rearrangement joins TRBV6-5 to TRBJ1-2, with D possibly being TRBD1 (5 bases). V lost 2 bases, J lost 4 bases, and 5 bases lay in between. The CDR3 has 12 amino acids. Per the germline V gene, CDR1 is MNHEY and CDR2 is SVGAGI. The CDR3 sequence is CASSYQGYGYTF. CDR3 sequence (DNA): TGTGCCAGCAGTTACCAGGGCTATGGCTACACCTTC.

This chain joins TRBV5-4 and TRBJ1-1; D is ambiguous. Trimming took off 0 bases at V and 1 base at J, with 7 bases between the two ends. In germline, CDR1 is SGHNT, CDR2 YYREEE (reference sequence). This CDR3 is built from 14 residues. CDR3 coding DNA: TGTGCCAGCAGCTTGGGGCTGCCGAACACTGAAGCTTTCTTT. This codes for CASSLGLPNTEAFF.

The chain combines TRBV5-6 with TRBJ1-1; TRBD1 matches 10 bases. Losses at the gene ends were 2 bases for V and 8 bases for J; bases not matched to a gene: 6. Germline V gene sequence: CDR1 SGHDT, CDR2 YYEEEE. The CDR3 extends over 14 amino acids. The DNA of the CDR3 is TGTGCCAGCAGCTTTTGGGACAGGGGCGGGGAAGCTTTCTTT. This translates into CASSFWDRGGEAFF.

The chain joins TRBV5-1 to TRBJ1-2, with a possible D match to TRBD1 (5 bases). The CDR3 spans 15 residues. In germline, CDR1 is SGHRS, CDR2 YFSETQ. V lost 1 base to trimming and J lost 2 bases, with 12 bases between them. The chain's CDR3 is CASSLTPTENYGYTF. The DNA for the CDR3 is TGCGCCAGCAGCTTGACCCCGACAGAGAACTATGGCTACACCTTC.

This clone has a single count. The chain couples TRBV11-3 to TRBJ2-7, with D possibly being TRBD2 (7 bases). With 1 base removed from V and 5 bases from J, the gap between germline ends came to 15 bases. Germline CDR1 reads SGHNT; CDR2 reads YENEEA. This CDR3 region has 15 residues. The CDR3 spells CASSLVAGAKNEQYF. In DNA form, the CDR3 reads TGTGCCAGCAGCTTAGTGGCGGGGGCAAAGAACGAGCAGTACTTC.

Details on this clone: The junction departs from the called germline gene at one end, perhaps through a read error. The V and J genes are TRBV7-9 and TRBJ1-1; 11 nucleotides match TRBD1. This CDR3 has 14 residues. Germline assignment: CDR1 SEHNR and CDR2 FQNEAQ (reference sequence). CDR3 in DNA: TGTTCCAGCAGCAGAGGACAGGGGGCCACTGAAGCTTTCTTT. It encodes CSSSRGQGATEAFF. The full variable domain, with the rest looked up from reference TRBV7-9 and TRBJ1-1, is DTGVSQNPRHKITKRGQNVTFRCDPISEHNRLYWYRQTLGQGPEFLTYFQNEAQLEKSRLLSDRFSAERPKGSFSTLEIQRTEQGDSAMYLCSSSRGQGATEAFFGQGTRLTVV.

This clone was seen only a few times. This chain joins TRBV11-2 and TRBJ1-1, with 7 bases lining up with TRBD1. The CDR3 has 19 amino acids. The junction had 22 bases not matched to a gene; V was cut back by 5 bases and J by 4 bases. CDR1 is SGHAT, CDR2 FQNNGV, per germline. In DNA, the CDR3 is TGTGCCAGCAGCCGAGCTCTAGGATCTGCGACAGGGAGCGGCACTGAAGCTTTCTTT. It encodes CASSRALGSATGSGTEAFF.

CDR3 nucleotide sequence: TGTGCCAGCACCGGTCGACAGATCCGAGGGGAGCTGTTTTTT. The encoded protein is CASTGRQIRGELFF. The chain couples TRBV6-5 to TRBJ2-2, with D possibly matching TRBD1 (5 bases). The length of the CDR3 is 14 residues. The germline gives CDR1 MNHEY, CDR2 SVGAGI. Trimming pared 7 bases from V and 8 bases from J, leaving 17 bases between.

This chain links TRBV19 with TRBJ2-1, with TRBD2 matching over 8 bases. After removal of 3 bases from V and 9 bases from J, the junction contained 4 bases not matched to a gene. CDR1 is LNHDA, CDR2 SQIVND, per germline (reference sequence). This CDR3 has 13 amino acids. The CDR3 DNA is TGTGCCAGTAGTATTTCAGCGGGAGCTGAGCAGTTCTTC. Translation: CASSISAGAEQFF.

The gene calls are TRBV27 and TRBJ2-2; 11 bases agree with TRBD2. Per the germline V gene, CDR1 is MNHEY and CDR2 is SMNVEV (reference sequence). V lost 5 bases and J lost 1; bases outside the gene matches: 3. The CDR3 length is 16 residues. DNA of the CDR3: TGTGCCAGCAGTCGACTAGCGGGACAGAACACCGGGGAGCTGTTTTTT. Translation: CASSRLAGQNTGELFF.

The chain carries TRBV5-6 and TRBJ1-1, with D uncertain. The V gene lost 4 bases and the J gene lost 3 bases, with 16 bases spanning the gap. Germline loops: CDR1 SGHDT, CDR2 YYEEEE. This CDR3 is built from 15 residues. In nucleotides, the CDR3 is TGTGCCAGCAGCCTAGGACCGGGAGGTGACACTGAAGCTTTCTTT. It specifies CASSLGPGGDTEAFF.

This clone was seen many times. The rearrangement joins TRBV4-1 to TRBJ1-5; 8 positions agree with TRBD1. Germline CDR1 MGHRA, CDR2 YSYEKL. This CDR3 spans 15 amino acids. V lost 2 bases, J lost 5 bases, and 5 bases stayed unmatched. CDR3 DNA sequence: TGCGCCAGCAGCCAAACCATACAGGGGGATCAGCCCCAGCATTTT. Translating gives CASSQTIQGDQPQHF.

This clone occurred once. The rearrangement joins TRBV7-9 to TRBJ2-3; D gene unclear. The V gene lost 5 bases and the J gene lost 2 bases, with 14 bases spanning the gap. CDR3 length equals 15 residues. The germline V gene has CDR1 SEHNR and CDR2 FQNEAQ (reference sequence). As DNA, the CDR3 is TGTGCCAGCAGCCTCCCAGACACTTACACAGATACGCAGTATTTT. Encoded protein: CASSLPDTYTDTQYF.